The entry below gives a single T cell receptor beta chain sequence along with its context. Cohorts were assigned according to the clinical history that participants reported. The protocol was immunoSEQ multiplex PCR, while the TCRdb copy is restricted to in-frame clones and leaves out a portion. The repertoire has 200,000 to 250,000 clones, 75% to 90% of them found once; the top ten carry approximately 0.9%. This record belongs to a study of blood T cell repertoires in COVID-19. V shed 3 bases and J shed 1 base, with 9 bases lying between them. The V gene's germline CDR1 is ENHRY and CDR2 SYGVKD. The CDR3 has 14 residues.

The sample was PBMCs or T cells enriched from blood (not recorded which). The chain links TRBV10-3 to TRBJ1-1; D gene unclear. The receptor was derived from a man aged 50-59 years who had been exposed to COVID-19. The CDR3 coding sequence is TGTGCCATCAGTGACCCTCGGGGGAACACTGAAGCTTTCTTT. Translating it yields CAISDPRGNTEAFF.